Each of the 4 T cell receptor beta chains below was sequenced from the same sample in a study of blood T cell repertoires in COVID-19. This table comes from immunoSEQ multiplex PCR, and its TCRdb copy is limited to in-frame clones, with some not included. The table includes just under 50,000 clones, 86% detected once. The sequencing sample was made of peripheral blood. The source of these receptors is a human donor in a cohort sampled during active COVID-19.

About this clone itself: Germline is not matched at one junction end, which may reflect a read error. This chain links TRBV6-2 or TRBV6-3 with TRBJ2-2, with D possibly TRBD1 on 6 matching bases. The germline V gene encodes CDR1 MNHEY and CDR2 SVGEGT. The length of the CDR3 is 15 residues. CDR3 DNA: TGTGCCAACAGTTCTGGACAGACCCTCACCGGGGAGCTGTTTTTT. It translates to CANSSGQTLTGELFF.

This chain joins TRBV30 and TRBJ2-6; 10 nucleotides agree with TRBD1. Trimming took 1 base from V and 4 from J; bases not matched to a gene: 7. CDR1 is GTSNPN and CDR2 is SVGIG in the germline V gene (reference sequence). This CDR3 is built from 17 residues. CDR3 nucleotide sequence: TGTGCCTGGAGTGCCCGGGACAGGGGATCCGGGGCCAACGTCCTGACTTTC. Protein product: CAWSARDRGSGANVLTF.

This sequence joins TRBV27 and TRBJ2-1, with a possible D match to TRBD2 (7 bases). The germline V gene has CDR1 MNHEY and CDR2 SMNVEV (reference sequence). The CDR3 consists of 16 residues. V lost 4 bases and J 7 bases, leaving 20 bases between the germline ends. The DNA for the CDR3 is TGTGCCAGCAGTTCGCGGGGGCGGGAGAAGCGGAATGAGCAGTTCTTC. Translated: CASSSRGREKRNEQFF.

V and J are TRBV6-2 or TRBV6-3 and TRBJ2-7; the D gene is possibly TRBD2 (6 bases). This CDR3 has 14 residues. The V end was cut by 2 bases, the J end by 3 bases, with 11 bases between. Germline-derived CDR1 and CDR2 are MNHEY and SVGEGT. The CDR3 is CASSYPGDSYEQYF. For the CDR3, the DNA is TGTGCCAGCAGTTACCCGGGAGACAGCTACGAGCAGTACTTC.